The 5 T cell receptor beta chains in this list originate from one sample, sequenced in a study of identical twins. One entry per CDR3 protein results from TCRdb running MiXCR on the 5' RACE reads. The sample lists approximately 600,000 distinct CDR3 sequences; just over 7% were seen once. This same sample was also taken into another study, of yellow fever vaccine responses in identical twins.

Sequencing was carried out using PBMCs. The source is a woman aged 18-29 years in good health.

V usage is TRBV20-1 and J usage is TRBJ2-3, with D perhaps matching TRBD2 (5 bases). The germline CDR1 and CDR2 sequences are DFQATT and SNEGSKA (reference sequence). This CDR3 comprises 11 residues. The V end was cut by 1 base, the J end by 6 bases, with 5 bases between. CDR3 in amino acids: CSARGRDTQYF. The CDR3 DNA reads as TGCAGTGCTAGAGGGAGGGATACGCAGTATTTT.

The chain couples TRBV20-1 to TRBJ2-2, with D unresolved. The CDR3 is 15 amino acids. V was trimmed by 1 base and J by 0 bases, leaving 9 bases between them. CDR1 and CDR2 (germline): DFQATT, SNEGSKA (reference sequence). The CDR3 region has the DNA TGCAGTGCTAGAGCTCCGGGTTCGAACACCGGGGAGCTGTTTTTT. Its translation is CSARAPGSNTGELFF.

The J gene is TRBJ2-3, the V gene TRBV4-1; 10 nucleotides agree with TRBD2. The trim removed 0 bases at V and 0 bases at J, leaving 18 bases unmatched. Germline CDR1 reads MGHRA; CDR2 reads YSYEKL. This CDR3 contains 22 residues. CDR3 nucleotides: TGCGCCAGCAGCCAAGATCGCTCTCGTGGTCTAGCGGGGGCCGCTAGCACAGATACGCAGTATTTT. Translation gives CASSQDRSRGLAGAASTDTQYF.

This clonotype has just a few counts. This chain uses TRBV20-1 with TRBJ2-1; D may be TRBD2 (5 bases). The germline V gene encodes CDR1 DFQATT and CDR2 SNEGSKA (reference sequence). Trimming cost V 6 bases and J 4 bases, with 16 bases left between them. The CDR3 has 14 amino acids. As DNA, the CDR3 is TGCAGTGCCCCTCTGAGGGCTGTTTACAATGAGCAGTTCTTC. Its protein product is CSAPLRAVYNEQFF.

This clonotype came up many times. This chain connects TRBV5-1 to TRBJ1-1; TRBD1 aligns across 7 bases. V shed 4 bases, J shed 4 bases, and the junction held 22 bases outside the gene matches. CDR3 size: 19 residues. In germline, CDR1 is SGHRS, CDR2 YFSETQ. The CDR3 nucleotides read TGCGCCAGCAGCGTCTTACCAGCCCAGGTCCGCCAGGGGGGCACTGAAGCTTTCTTT. Translation: CASSVLPAQVRQGGTEAFF.